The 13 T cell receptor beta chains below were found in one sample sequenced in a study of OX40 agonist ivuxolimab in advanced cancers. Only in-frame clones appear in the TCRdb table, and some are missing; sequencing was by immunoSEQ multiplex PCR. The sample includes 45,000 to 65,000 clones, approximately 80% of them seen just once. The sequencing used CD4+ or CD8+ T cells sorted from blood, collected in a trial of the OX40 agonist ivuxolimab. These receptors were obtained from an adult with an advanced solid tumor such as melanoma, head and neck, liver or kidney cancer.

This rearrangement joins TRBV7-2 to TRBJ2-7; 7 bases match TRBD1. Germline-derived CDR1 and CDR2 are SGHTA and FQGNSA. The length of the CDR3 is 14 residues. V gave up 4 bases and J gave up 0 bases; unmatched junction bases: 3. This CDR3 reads CASSSGQLSYEQYF. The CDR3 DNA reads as TGTGCCAGCAGCTCGGGACAGCTCTCCTACGAGCAGTACTTC. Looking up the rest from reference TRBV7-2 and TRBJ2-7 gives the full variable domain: GAGVSQSPSNKVTEKGKDVELRCDPISGHTALYWYRQSLGQGLEFLIYFQGNSAPDKSGLPSDRFSAERTGGSVSTLTIQRTQQEDSAVYLCASSSGQLSYEQYFGPGTRLTVT.

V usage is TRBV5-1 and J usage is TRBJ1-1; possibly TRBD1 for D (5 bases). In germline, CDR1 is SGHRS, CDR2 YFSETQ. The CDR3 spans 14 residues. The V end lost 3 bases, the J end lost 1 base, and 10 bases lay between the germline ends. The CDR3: CASSSRTQNTEAFF. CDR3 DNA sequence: TGCGCCAGCAGCTCACGGACACAGAACACTGAAGCTTTCTTT.

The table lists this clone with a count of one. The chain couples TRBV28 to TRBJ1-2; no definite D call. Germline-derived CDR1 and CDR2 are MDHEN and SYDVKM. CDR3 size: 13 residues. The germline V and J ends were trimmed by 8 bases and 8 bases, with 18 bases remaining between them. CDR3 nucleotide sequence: TGTGCCAGCCTTTTGCGCGAGGCGCGGGGCTACACCTTC. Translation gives CASLLREARGYTF.

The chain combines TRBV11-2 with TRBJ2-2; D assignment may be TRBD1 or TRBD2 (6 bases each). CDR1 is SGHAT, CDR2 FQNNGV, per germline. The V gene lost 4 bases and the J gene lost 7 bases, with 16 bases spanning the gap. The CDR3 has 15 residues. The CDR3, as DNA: TGTGCCAGCAGCTCTTATAGAAAGGGGGGCGGGGAGCTGTTTTTT. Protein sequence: CASSSYRKGGGELFF.

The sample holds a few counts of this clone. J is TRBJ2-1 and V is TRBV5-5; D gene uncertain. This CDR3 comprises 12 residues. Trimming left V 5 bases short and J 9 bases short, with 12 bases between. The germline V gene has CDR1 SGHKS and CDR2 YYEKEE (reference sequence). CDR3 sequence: CASSQSASEQFF. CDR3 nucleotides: TGTGCCAGCAGTCAGTCGGCCAGTGAGCAGTTCTTC.

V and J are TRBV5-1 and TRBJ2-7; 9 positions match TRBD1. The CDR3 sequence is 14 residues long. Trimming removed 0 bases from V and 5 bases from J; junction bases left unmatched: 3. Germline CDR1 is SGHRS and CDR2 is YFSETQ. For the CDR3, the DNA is TGCGCCAGCAGCTTGGCAGGACAGGGGCACGAGCAGTACTTC. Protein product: CASSLAGQGHEQYF.

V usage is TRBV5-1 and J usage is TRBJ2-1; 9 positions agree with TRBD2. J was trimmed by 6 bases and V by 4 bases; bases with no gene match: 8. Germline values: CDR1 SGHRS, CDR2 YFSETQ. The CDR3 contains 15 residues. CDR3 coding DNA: TGCGCCAGCAGCAAGCGGGAGGTTGGGCCCAATGAGCAGTTCTTC. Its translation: CASSKREVGPNEQFF.

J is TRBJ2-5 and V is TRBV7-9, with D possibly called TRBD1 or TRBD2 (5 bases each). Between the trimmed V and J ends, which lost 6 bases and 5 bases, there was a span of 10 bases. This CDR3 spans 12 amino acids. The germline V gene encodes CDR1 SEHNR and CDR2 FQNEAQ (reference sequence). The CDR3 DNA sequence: TGTGCCAGCAGTCAGGGCGGGGAGACCCAGTACTTC. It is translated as CASSQGGETQYF.

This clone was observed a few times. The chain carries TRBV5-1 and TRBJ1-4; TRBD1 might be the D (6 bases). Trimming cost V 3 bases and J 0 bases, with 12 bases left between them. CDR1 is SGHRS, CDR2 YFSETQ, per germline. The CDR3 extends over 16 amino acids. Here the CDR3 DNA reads TGCGCCAGCAGCTACGGGGGCGCCGCAACTAATGAAAAACTGTTTTTT. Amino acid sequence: CASSYGGAATNEKLFF.

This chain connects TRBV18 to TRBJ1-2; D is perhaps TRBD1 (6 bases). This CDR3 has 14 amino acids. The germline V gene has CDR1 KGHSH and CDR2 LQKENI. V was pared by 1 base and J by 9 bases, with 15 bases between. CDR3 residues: CASSPRTGKDSYTF. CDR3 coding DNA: TGTGCCAGCTCACCACGCACAGGGAAGGATAGCTACACCTTC.

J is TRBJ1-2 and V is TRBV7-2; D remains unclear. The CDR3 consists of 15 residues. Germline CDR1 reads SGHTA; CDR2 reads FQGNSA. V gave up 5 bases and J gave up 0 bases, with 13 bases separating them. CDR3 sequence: CASSQPGLPNYGYTF. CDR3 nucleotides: TGTGCCAGCAGCCAACCCGGCCTTCCTAACTATGGCTACACCTTC.

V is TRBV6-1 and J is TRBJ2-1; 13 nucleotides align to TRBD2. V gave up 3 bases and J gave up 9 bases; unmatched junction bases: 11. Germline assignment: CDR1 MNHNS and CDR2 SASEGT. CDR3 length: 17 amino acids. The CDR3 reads CASSDAGLAGPGGEQFF. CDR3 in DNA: TGTGCCAGCAGTGATGCGGGACTAGCGGGGCCTGGAGGTGAGCAGTTCTTC.

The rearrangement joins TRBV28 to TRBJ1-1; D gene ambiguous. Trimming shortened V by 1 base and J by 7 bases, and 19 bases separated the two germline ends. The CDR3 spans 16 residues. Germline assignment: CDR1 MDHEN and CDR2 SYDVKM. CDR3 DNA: TGTGCCAGCAGTTTATTCCCCGAAAGTGGACCTATTGAAGCTTTCTTT. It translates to CASSLFPESGPIEAFF.